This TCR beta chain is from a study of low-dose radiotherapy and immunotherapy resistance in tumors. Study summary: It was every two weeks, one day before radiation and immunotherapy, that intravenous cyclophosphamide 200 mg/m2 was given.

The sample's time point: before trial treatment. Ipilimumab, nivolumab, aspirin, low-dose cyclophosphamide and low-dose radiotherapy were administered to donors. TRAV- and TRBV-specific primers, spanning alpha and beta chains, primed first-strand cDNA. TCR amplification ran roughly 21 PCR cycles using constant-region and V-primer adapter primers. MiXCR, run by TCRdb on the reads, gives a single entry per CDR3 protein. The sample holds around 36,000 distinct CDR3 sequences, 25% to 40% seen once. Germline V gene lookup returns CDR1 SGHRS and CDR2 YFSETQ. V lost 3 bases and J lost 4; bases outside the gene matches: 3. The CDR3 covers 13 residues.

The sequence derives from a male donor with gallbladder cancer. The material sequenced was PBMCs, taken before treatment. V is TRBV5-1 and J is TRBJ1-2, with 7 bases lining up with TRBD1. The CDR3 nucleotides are TGCGCCAGCAGCTCAACAGGGGCCTATGGCTACACCTTC. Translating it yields CASSSTGAYGYTF. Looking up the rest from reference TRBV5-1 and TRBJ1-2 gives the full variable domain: KAGVTQTPRYLIKTRGQQVTLSCSPISGHRSVSWYQQTPGQGLQFLFEYFSETQRNKGNFPGRFSGRQFSNSRSEMNVSTLELGDSALYLCASSSTGAYGYTFGSGTRLTVV.